A single sample gave rise to the 32 T cell receptor beta chains below, sequenced in a study of OX40 agonist ivuxolimab in advanced cancers. Library generation was performed with the immunoSEQ multiplex PCR assay. What TCRdb holds here is the immuneACCESS table cut down to in-frame rearrangements. Part of the clones is not present; checked against another copy, under half of the missing clones reflect an unresolved V gene, and the others are unexplained. The sample table holds tens of thousands of clones, of which 91% were seen once. Approximately 2.5% of the sample lies in the top ten. The specimen was CD4+ or CD8+ T cells sorted from blood, collected in a trial of the OX40 agonist ivuxolimab. The receptors come from an adult with an advanced solid tumor such as melanoma, head and neck, liver or kidney cancer.

The rearrangement links TRBV2 to TRBJ2-2; 9 bases fit TRBD2. There are 15 residues in the CDR3. The germline V gene has CDR1 SNHLY and CDR2 FYNNEI. Losses at the gene ends were 6 bases for V and 7 bases for J; bases not matched to a gene: 9. The CDR3 nucleotides are TGTGCCAGCAGATGGGCTAGCGGGAATGGCGGGGAGCTGTTTTTT. The encoded protein is CASRWASGNGGELFF. The whole variable domain, filled in from reference TRBV2 and TRBJ2-2, reads EPEVTQTPSHQVTQMGQEVILRCVPISNHLYFYWYRQILGQKVEFLVSFYNNEISEKSEIFDDQFSVERPDGSNFTLKIRSTKLEDSAMYFCASRWASGNGGELFFGEGSRLTVL.

This clone was counted a few times. The genes are TRBV6-5 and TRBJ2-5; TRBD1 agrees at 9 bases. This CDR3 is 16 amino acids long. Unmatched junction bases numbered 7, after V lost 0 bases and J lost 5 bases. Per germline, CDR1 MNHEY and CDR2 SVGAGI. The CDR3 loop is CASSYSRDRAWETQYF. The CDR3, as DNA: TGTGCCAGCAGTTACTCCCGGGACAGGGCGTGGGAGACCCAGTACTTC.

The rearrangement uses TRBV5-6 and TRBJ2-7; D is tentatively TRBD1 or TRBD2 (5 bases each). Germline CDR1 reads SGHDT; CDR2 reads YYEEEE. Trimming cost V 7 bases and J 3 bases, with 11 bases left between them. This CDR3 comprises 12 residues. CDR3 DNA sequence: TGTGCCAGCGGGGACGGATTCTACGAGCAGTACTTC. It encodes CASGDGFYEQYF. Full variable domain (remainder filled in from reference TRBV5-6 and TRBJ2-7): DAGVTQSPTHLIKTRGQQVTLRCSPKSGHDTVSWYQQALGQGPQFIFQYYEEEERQRGNFPDRFSGHQFPNYSSELNVNALLLGDSALYLCASGDGFYEQYFGPGTRLTVT.

This clone was recorded only once. The J gene is TRBJ2-7, the V gene TRBV5-4, with TRBD1 matching over 10 bases. CDR3 size: 17 residues. The germline gives CDR1 SGHNT, CDR2 YYREEE (reference sequence). The V gene end was trimmed by 0 bases and the J gene end by 6 bases; junction bases not matched to a gene: 12. CDR3 protein: CASSLGQGAGYAIEQYF. CDR3 DNA sequence: TGTGCCAGCAGCTTGGGACAGGGGGCTGGATACGCCATCGAGCAGTACTTC.

Details on this clone: This sample also contains other DNA sequences that code for the same CDR3. The chain is built from TRBV5-1 and TRBJ1-2; 10 positions match TRBD1. This CDR3 region has 14 residues. The V gene end was trimmed by 0 bases and the J gene end by 8 bases; junction bases not matched to a gene: 4. The germline gives CDR1 SGHRS, CDR2 YFSETQ. CDR3 in amino acids: CASSLGTGGEGYTF. For the CDR3, the DNA is TGCGCCAGCAGCTTGGGGACAGGGGGGGAGGGCTACACCTTC.

The chain links TRBV5-1 to TRBJ2-1, with D perhaps matching TRBD1 or TRBD2 (5 bases each). Germline values: CDR1 SGHRS, CDR2 YFSETQ. V lost 4 bases, J lost 0 bases, and 11 bases lay in between. This CDR3 region has 15 residues. DNA for the CDR3: TGCGCCAGCAGCAGCGCAGGGAGCTCCTACAATGAGCAGTTCTTC. Translated, it gives CASSSAGSSYNEQFF.

The CDR3 loop is CASKATGGPYEQYF. CDR3 nucleotide sequence: TGTGCCAGCAAAGCGACAGGAGGACCCTACGAGCAGTACTTC. The chain joins TRBV28 to TRBJ2-7; D perhaps matches TRBD1 (6 bases). This CDR3 spans 14 amino acids. Germline CDR1 reads MDHEN; CDR2 reads SYDVKM. V shed 7 bases and J shed 2 bases, with 15 bases lying between them. The full variable domain, rest sourced from reference TRBV28 and TRBJ2-7, is DVKVTQSSRYLVKRTGEKVFLECVQDMDHENMFWYRQDPGLGLRLIYFSYDVKMKEKGDIPEGYSVSREKKERFSLILESASTNQTSMYLCASKATGGPYEQYFGPGTRLTVT.

V gene TRBV6-1 combines with J gene TRBJ1-5; D is possibly TRBD1 (6 bases). The CDR3 is 18 residues long. V lost 0 bases to trimming and J lost 0 bases, with 15 bases between them. Germline assignment: CDR1 MNHNS and CDR2 SASEGT. CDR3: CASSEASAGAYSNQPQHF. The CDR3 DNA follows: TGTGCCAGCAGTGAAGCGTCGGCAGGGGCATATAGCAATCAGCCCCAGCATTTT.

This chain connects TRBV7-9 to TRBJ1-5; D uncertain. This CDR3 is built from 13 residues. Per germline, CDR1 SEHNR and CDR2 FQNEAQ (reference sequence). Deletions cut 2 bases from V and 5 bases from J, with 7 bases between. CDR3 sequence: CASSLYEDQPQHF. CDR3 nucleotides: TGTGCCAGCAGCTTATACGAGGATCAGCCCCAGCATTTT.

The V gene is TRBV25-1, the J gene TRBJ2-7; TRBD2 might be the D (5 bases). V was cut by 5 bases and J by 4 bases, with 24 bases left in between. Germline CDR1 is MGHDK and CDR2 is SYGVNS. This CDR3 contains 17 residues. The CDR3 DNA reads as TGTGCCAGCAGTCCGAACTTAGGTGCGGCCCCGGGATACGAGCAGTACTTC. Protein sequence: CASSPNLGAAPGYEQYF.

The rearrangement joins TRBV30 to TRBJ2-5, with a weak D call TRBD2 (6 bases). The length of the CDR3 is 13 residues. The germline V and J ends were trimmed by 2 bases and 4 bases, with 11 bases remaining between them. Germline CDR1 is GTSNPN and CDR2 is SVGIG (reference sequence). In DNA form, the CDR3 reads TGTGCCTGGAGTCTTATGGGGGGAGAGACCCAGTACTTC. Encoded protein: CAWSLMGGETQYF.

The chain couples TRBV5-1 to TRBJ2-1; D not certain. Germline CDR1 is SGHRS and CDR2 is YFSETQ. The CDR3 totals 15 residues. Trimming pared 4 bases from V and 6 bases from J, leaving 17 bases between. The CDR3 reads CASSLMGADANEQFF. The CDR3 DNA reads TGCGCCAGCAGCCTGATGGGCGCCGACGCCAATGAGCAGTTCTTC.

V usage is TRBV11-2 and J usage is TRBJ2-7; 7 nucleotides align to TRBD2. Looked up from germline, CDR1 is SGHAT and CDR2 is FQNNGV. This CDR3 is built from 16 residues. The V segment lost 1 base and the J segment 5 bases; nucleotides outside the gene matches: 11. CDR3 sequence: CASSLGTRGVIDEQYF. The CDR3 region has the DNA TGTGCCAGCAGCTTAGGGACTAGGGGCGTTATCGACGAGCAGTACTTC.

The chain carries TRBV6-6 and TRBJ1-2; D is ambiguous. V shed 1 base and J shed 8 bases, with 11 bases lying between them. Germline loops: CDR1 MNHNY, CDR2 SVGAGI (reference sequence). There are 13 residues in the CDR3. The CDR3 sequence: CASSYFVTEGYTF. The CDR3 DNA sequence: TGTGCCAGCAGTTACTTCGTAACGGAGGGCTACACCTTC.

The V gene is TRBV7-8, the J gene TRBJ1-1; weak D call: TRBD1 (5 bases). From germline, CDR1 is SGHVS and CDR2 FQNEAQ. The ends were cut back, 4 bases at V and 3 bases at J, with 12 bases in the middle. This CDR3 is 14 amino acids long. The CDR3, as DNA: TGTGCCAGCAGCTCGGACACCTGGGACACTGAAGCTTTCTTT. It is translated as CASSSDTWDTEAFF.

This clone was seen only a few times. This chain connects TRBV11-2 to TRBJ2-5, with TRBD1 as a possible D gene (6 bases). CDR3 length equals 13 residues. V lost 5 bases and J 5 bases, leaving 12 bases between the germline ends. Germline CDR1 and CDR2: SGHAT and FQNNGV. In DNA form, the CDR3 reads TGTGCCAGCAGCCTCGGAAGGGGGGAGACCCAGTACTTC. It yields the protein CASSLGRGETQYF. Full variable domain (remainder filled in from reference TRBV11-2 and TRBJ2-5): EAGVAQSPRYKIIEKRQSVAFWCNPISGHATLYWYQQILGQGPKLLIQFQNNGVVDDSQLPKDRFSAERLKGVDSTLKIQPAKLEDSAVYLCASSLGRGETQYFGPGTRLLVL.

V and J are TRBV30 and TRBJ1-6; D is possibly TRBD1 (6 bases). CDR1 is GTSNPN and CDR2 is SVGIG in the germline V gene (reference sequence). This CDR3 is built from 13 residues. V lost 3 bases and J lost 7, with 10 bases in between. This CDR3 reads CAWSGQPNSPLHF. CDR3 bases: TGTGCCTGGAGCGGACAGCCCAATTCACCCCTCCACTTT.

The chain carries TRBV28 and TRBJ2-1, with D possibly matching TRBD1 (5 bases). V was shortened by 2 bases and J by 7 bases, with 12 bases between the two germline ends. The CDR3 runs 14 residues. Germline CDR1 MDHEN, CDR2 SYDVKM. The CDR3 sequence is CASSLHGARNEQFF. The CDR3 coding sequence is TGTGCCAGCAGTTTACATGGGGCGCGTAATGAGCAGTTCTTC.

The chain is built from TRBV28 and TRBJ2-1, with TRBD1 as a possible D gene (6 bases). The CDR3 spans 14 residues. Germline CDR1 reads MDHEN; CDR2 reads SYDVKM. The ends were cut back, 5 bases at V and 8 bases at J, with 16 bases in the middle. This CDR3 is CASSISTGIDEQFF. DNA of the CDR3: TGTGCCAGCAGTATATCAACAGGGATCGATGAGCAGTTCTTC.

This clone was seen only once. The chain has TRBV5-4 and TRBJ2-3; D might be TRBD2 (6 bases). V dropped 1 base and J dropped 6 bases, with 18 bases sitting between them. The CDR3 length is 16 residues. CDR1 and CDR2 from the germline V gene are SGHNT and YYREEE (reference sequence). The DNA of the CDR3 is TGTGCCAGCAGCTTGTTTGGGCCCGGGGGTGGGGATACGCAGTATTTT. Protein: CASSLFGPGGGDTQYF.

The CDR3 is CASSPGQGNEKLFF. CDR3 bases: TGTGCCAGCAGCCCGGGACAGGGAAATGAAAAACTGTTTTTT. This sequence joins TRBV4-2 and TRBJ1-4, with 9 bases identical to TRBD1. V dropped 4 bases and J dropped 5; count of bases not matched to a gene: 2. This CDR3 spans 14 amino acids. Germline CDR1 is LGHNA and CDR2 is YNFKEQ.

This clone has just one count. The rearrangement links TRBV18 to TRBJ2-1; TRBD2 agrees at 7 bases. CDR1 and CDR2 from the germline V gene are KGHSH and LQKENI. V dropped 6 bases and J dropped 0; count of bases not matched to a gene: 8. This CDR3 comprises 16 residues. The CDR3 reads CASSLGTTDSYNEQFF. CDR3 in DNA: TGTGCCAGCTCCCTCGGGACTACTGACTCCTACAATGAGCAGTTCTTC.

The chain has TRBV23-1 and TRBJ2-4, with TRBD2 matching over 16 bases. TRBV23-1 is identified as an open reading frame with a role that is uncertain. Trimming at V came to 4 bases and at J to 0 bases, leaving 9 bases not matched to a gene. This CDR3 is built from 20 residues. The CDR3 DNA follows: TGCGCCAGCAGTCTTTACCGGGGACTAGCGGGAGGGAAAGCCAAAAACATTCAGTACTTC. Protein: CASSLYRGLAGGKAKNIQYF.

V is TRBV18 and J is TRBJ1-1; D uncertain. The CDR3 runs to 15 residues. V was clipped by 0 bases and J by 1 base, with 9 bases between them. CDR1 KGHSH and CDR2 LQKENI come from the germline V gene. This CDR3 is CASSPPGRENTEAFF. The CDR3 coding sequence is TGTGCCAGCTCACCACCGGGCAGAGAGAACACTGAAGCTTTCTTT.

This chain uses TRBV7-9 with TRBJ1-2; weak D call: TRBD1 (6 bases). Germline-derived CDR1 and CDR2 are SEHNR and FQNEAQ (reference sequence). The CDR3 consists of 12 residues. V lost 6 bases and J 5 bases, leaving 10 bases between the germline ends. CDR3 sequence reads: CASSLTGYGYTF. The CDR3 DNA reads as TGTGCCAGCAGTCTAACAGGGTATGGCTACACCTTC.

This chain joins TRBV2 and TRBJ2-4; D possibly corresponds to TRBD2 (6 bases). V lost 10 bases and J lost 6, with 10 bases in between. This CDR3 is 11 amino acids long. In germline, CDR1 is SNHLY, CDR2 FYNNEI. The CDR3 spells CATAGINIQYF. The CDR3 region has the DNA TGTGCCACCGCGGGAATAAACATTCAGTACTTC.

This rearrangement joins TRBV11-2 to TRBJ2-7, with D tentatively TRBD2 (6 bases). Germline lookup yields CDR1 SGHAT and CDR2 FQNNGV. The CDR3 is 15 residues long. Trimming left V 0 bases short and J 2 bases short, with 11 bases between. For the CDR3, the DNA is TGTGCCAGCAGCTTAGATCCTAGCGTCCCCTACGAGCAGTACTTC. This gives the protein CASSLDPSVPYEQYF.

V and J are TRBV6-5 and TRBJ2-7; 7 bases map to TRBD1. This CDR3 has 14 residues. V lost 4 bases to trimming and J lost 0 bases; unmatched junction nucleotides: 3. CDR1 MNHEY and CDR2 SVGAGI come from the germline V gene. The CDR3 nucleotides are TGTGCCAGCAGTTTCGACAGGGCCTCCTACGAGCAGTACTTC. Residues: CASSFDRASYEQYF.

V and J are TRBV4-1 and TRBJ1-3, with D possibly being TRBD1 (5 bases). The germline CDR1 and CDR2 sequences are MGHRA and YSYEKL. The CDR3 contains 14 residues. Deletions cut 4 bases from V and 4 bases from J, with 11 bases between. This CDR3 is CASSLGRAGNTIYF. In DNA, the CDR3 is TGCGCCAGCAGCCTGGGGCGAGCAGGAAACACCATATATTTT.

V gene TRBV28 combines with J gene TRBJ2-1; D possibly corresponds to TRBD2 (6 bases). Germline V lookup: CDR1 MDHEN, CDR2 SYDVKM. The CDR3 runs 14 residues. The V gene lost 7 bases and the J gene lost 12 bases, with 22 bases spanning the gap. For the CDR3, the DNA is TGTGCCAGCACCGTTTCCGGAGGGCTCTTGGGGCAGTTCTTC. It specifies CASTVSGGLLGQFF.

CDR3: CASSPQEGARGKDTEAFF. The CDR3 region has the DNA TGTGCCAGCTCACCTCAAGAAGGTGCCAGGGGTAAGGACACTGAAGCTTTCTTT. This chain links TRBV18 with TRBJ1-1, with a possible D match to TRBD1 (6 bases). Germline CDR1 is KGHSH and CDR2 is LQKENI. This CDR3 contains 18 residues. Trimming took off 3 bases at V and 3 bases at J, with 23 bases between the two ends.

V gene TRBV2 combines with J gene TRBJ2-5, with TRBD2 matching 7 bases. CDR1 is SNHLY and CDR2 is FYNNEI in the germline V gene. V was clipped by 2 bases and J by 5 bases; unmatched bases: 8. This CDR3 region has 15 residues. The CDR3 is CASSEFAGDGETQYF. The CDR3 DNA sequence: TGTGCCAGCAGTGAATTTGCGGGAGATGGGGAGACCCAGTACTTC. Full variable domain (remainder filled in from reference TRBV2 and TRBJ2-5): EPEVTQTPSHQVTQMGQEVILRCVPISNHLYFYWYRQILGQKVEFLVSFYNNEISEKSEIFDDQFSVERPDGSNFTLKIRSTKLEDSAMYFCASSEFAGDGETQYFGPGTRLLVL.